The next 19 T cell receptor beta chains were all read from a single sample in a study of blood T cells in healthy people across ages (dated by TCRdb to the mid-2010s). Libraries came from 5' RACE. The instrument was an Illumina HiSeq 2500. A second about 7 to 12 cycle PCR used a sample-barcoded 5' primer and a J-beta primer mix. Through fastp at Q25 and MiXCR, TCRdb rebuilt clones from the public reads, retaining in-frame beta chains. Entries are consolidated by CDR3 protein sequence, retaining the most common genes and DNA. Counted in this sample were some 890,000 distinct CDR3 sequences; just under 30% of them appeared once. The top ten constitute more than 8.5% of the sample. The sample was also reused in another study, on T cells of mothers and their children.

Sequenced input: blood. Every receptor here comes from a middle-aged woman in good health.

This clonotype was counted between two and nine times. The chain carries TRBV7-2 and TRBJ2-1, with no clear D. This CDR3 is built from 12 residues. Germline values: CDR1 SGHTA, CDR2 FQGNSA. Trimming took 4 bases from V and 7 from J, leaving 8 bases between them. The chain's CDR3 is CASSSMMNEQFF. CDR3 bases: TGTGCCAGCAGCTCGATGATGAATGAGCAGTTCTTC.

The genes are TRBV7-2 and TRBJ2-7; 7 positions match TRBD2. Germline trimming cut 1 base from V and 6 bases from J; bases unmatched to any gene: 3. The CDR3 runs to 13 residues. CDR1 SGHTA and CDR2 FQGNSA come from the germline V gene. The CDR3 bases are TGTGCCAGCAGCTTAGGGCGGGGGACCGAGCAGTACTTC. This gives the protein CASSLGRGTEQYF.

This clonotype was counted ten times or more. J is TRBJ2-5 and V is TRBV20-1; D not certain. Near its end, the DNA agrees better with TRBJ2-7, so the J call may be wrong. The germline V gene has CDR1 DFQATT and CDR2 SNEGSKA (reference sequence). The CDR3 sequence is 14 residues long. CDR3 in amino acids: CSARDRITQAEQYF. The CDR3 DNA reads TGCAGTGCTAGAGATAGGATTACCCAGGCCGAGCAGTACTTC.

This rearrangement joins TRBV20-1 to TRBJ1-1; D not resolved. The CDR3 consists of 14 residues. Germline loops: CDR1 DFQATT, CDR2 SNEGSKA (reference sequence). V shed 2 bases and J shed 3 bases, with 13 bases lying between them. CDR3 loop: CSARMIGGDTEAFF. CDR3 coding DNA: TGCAGTGCTAGAATGATAGGCGGGGACACTGAAGCTTTCTTT.

This clonotype was detected a few times. The chain is built from TRBV20-1 and TRBJ2-5; 13 nucleotides align to TRBD2. Unmatched junction bases numbered 5, after V lost 5 bases and J lost 5 bases. The CDR3 runs to 14 residues. Germline CDR1 DFQATT, CDR2 SNEGSKA (reference sequence). Written as DNA, the CDR3 is TGCAGTGCTCGAGGACTAGCGGGGGTCGAGACCCAGTACTTC. This sequence encodes CSARGLAGVETQYF.

This clonotype has more than one count but fewer than ten. The chain links TRBV28 to TRBJ2-7, with a weak D call TRBD2 (6 bases). Germline CDR1 and CDR2: MDHEN and SYDVKM. Trimming left V 7 bases short and J 0 bases short, with 13 bases between. This CDR3 has 14 amino acids. The CDR3 region has the DNA TGTGCCAGCACCCGGCGGGGTAGCTCCTACGAGCAGTACTTC. Translation: CASTRRGSSYEQYF.

This clonotype was recorded at least ten times. CDR3 sequence reads: CATSDDRGSSYNEQFF. CDR3 nucleotides: TGTGCCACCAGTGATGACAGGGGGAGCTCCTACAATGAGCAGTTCTTC. The rearrangement joins TRBV24-1 to TRBJ2-1; TRBD1 agrees at 9 bases. The CDR3 runs to 16 residues. Germline values: CDR1 KGHDR, CDR2 SFDVKD. V lost 3 bases, J lost 0 bases, and 2 bases stayed unmatched.

About this clonotype: Possible read error: a much larger clone is one base away. The chain carries TRBV7-9 and TRBJ2-5; a weak D match, TRBD1 (5 bases). CDR1 is SEHNR, CDR2 FQNEAQ, per germline (reference sequence). V lost 3 bases and J lost 5, with 16 bases in between. The CDR3 totals 15 residues. Written as DNA, the CDR3 is TGTGCCAGCAGCTTCCGGGCAGGGAAGTGGGAGACCCAGTACTTC. This encodes CASSFRAGKWETQYF.

The rearrangement joins TRBV12-3 or TRBV12-4 to TRBJ2-2, with a possible D match to TRBD1 (6 bases). Between the trimmed V and J ends, which lost 3 bases and 3 bases, there was a span of 11 bases. The CDR3 sequence is 15 residues long. As DNA, the CDR3 is TGTGCCAGCAGTTTTGGACCAGGGGACACCGGGGAGCTGTTTTTT. This sequence encodes CASSFGPGDTGELFF.

On this clonotype: This sequence may be a read error, since a much larger clone differs from it by one base. Here the CDR3 DNA reads TGTGCCAGCAGTGAGGGGACAGGGGGCTACAATGGGCAGTTCTTC. The encoded protein is CASSEGTGGYNGQFF. This chain connects TRBV6-4 to TRBJ2-1; 12 nucleotides line up with TRBD1. The CDR3 totals 15 residues. Germline assignment: CDR1 MRHNA and CDR2 SNTAGT.

This clonotype was detected ten times or more. The chain combines TRBV12-3 or TRBV12-4 with TRBJ1-6; 10 nucleotides align to TRBD1. The CDR3 sequence is 15 residues long. V trimming: 5 bases; J trimming: 3 bases; junction bases outside the gene matches: 1. CDR3 coding DNA: TGTGCCAGCAGTCGGACAGGGGGCTATAATTCACCCCTCCACTTT. Amino acid sequence: CASSRTGGYNSPLHF.

This clonotype was counted at least ten times. CDR3 sequence: CASSSQRGADTQYF. CDR3 bases: TGTGCCAGCAGCTCCCAGCGGGGGGCGGATACGCAGTATTTT. The chain has TRBV7-2 and TRBJ2-3; 9 bases are a match to TRBD2. Unmatched junction bases numbered 5, after V lost 4 bases and J lost 6 bases. The CDR3 is 14 amino acids. Per germline, CDR1 SGHTA and CDR2 FQGNSA.

Only a few counts were recorded for this clonotype. The V gene is TRBV6-6, the J gene TRBJ2-5; 12 bases fit TRBD1. This CDR3 contains 15 residues. V was pared by 6 bases and J by 11 bases, with 13 bases of the junction left unmatched. Per germline, CDR1 MNHNY and CDR2 SVGAGI (reference sequence). The DNA for the CDR3 is TGTGCCAGCAGATCCGGGACAGGGGGCGTCTACGGGCAGTACTTC. Protein: CASRSGTGGVYGQYF.

This chain connects TRBV29-1 to TRBJ1-6, with a tentative D call TRBD1 (5 bases). Trimming took off 7 bases at V and 3 bases at J, with 10 bases between the two ends. The CDR3 loop spans 13 amino acids. Germline V gene lookup returns CDR1 SQVTM and CDR2 ANQGSEA. CDR3 coding DNA: TGCAGCGCTGCGGACAACTATAATTCACCCCTCCACTTT. Translating gives CSAADNYNSPLHF.

For this clonotype: Germline is not matched at one junction end, which may reflect a read error. The genes are TRBV6-6 and TRBJ1-3; TRBD1 aligns across 9 bases. Germline CDR1 is MNHNY and CDR2 is SVGAGI (reference sequence). The CDR3 sequence is 16 residues long. The chain's CDR3 is CTSSPGTGFSGNTIYF. The DNA of the CDR3 is TGTACCAGCAGTCCCGGGACAGGGTTTTCTGGAAACACCATATATTTT.

This clonotype was picked up a small number of times. The rearrangement joins TRBV5-6 to TRBJ1-2; 7 nucleotides line up with TRBD1. CDR3 length equals 14 residues. After removal of 5 bases from V and 0 bases from J, the junction contained 4 bases not matched to a gene. CDR1 is SGHDT, CDR2 YYEEEE, per germline. Here the CDR3 DNA reads TGTGCCAGCAGAGGGACAGTGACTAACTATGGCTACACCTTC. Amino acids: CASRGTVTNYGYTF.

The chain recombines TRBV10-3 with TRBJ2-3; the match to TRBD2 covers 7 bases. The CDR3 runs to 15 residues. Germline-derived CDR1 and CDR2 are ENHRY and SYGVKD. V shed 2 bases and J 5 bases; nucleotides not matched to a gene: 7. The CDR3 coding sequence is TGTGCCATCAGTGAGCCACTAGCGAGGGAAGATACGCAGTATTTT. Protein sequence: CAISEPLAREDTQYF.

On this clonotype: Its ends do not fully match the called genes, so a read error is possible. The chain carries TRBV5-1 and TRBJ2-7, with D possibly being TRBD1 (8 bases). The CDR3 consists of 15 residues. The germline V gene has CDR1 SGHRS and CDR2 YFSETQ. CDR3 sequence: CAGSGTTGVLYEQYF. DNA of the CDR3: TGCGCCGGCAGCGGGACGACAGGGGTTCTCTACGAGCAGTACTTC.

To note about this clonotype: The junction differs from germline at one of its ends, possibly a read error. The chain employs TRBV27 and TRBJ1-5; 7 nucleotides match TRBD1. Germline V CDR1 and CDR2: MNHEY, SMNVEV (reference sequence). The CDR3 is made up of 15 amino acids. The CDR3 coding sequence is TGTGCCTGCAGGCCCGGGACAGTTAGCAATCAGCCCCAGCATTTT. Translating gives CACRPGTVSNQPQHF.